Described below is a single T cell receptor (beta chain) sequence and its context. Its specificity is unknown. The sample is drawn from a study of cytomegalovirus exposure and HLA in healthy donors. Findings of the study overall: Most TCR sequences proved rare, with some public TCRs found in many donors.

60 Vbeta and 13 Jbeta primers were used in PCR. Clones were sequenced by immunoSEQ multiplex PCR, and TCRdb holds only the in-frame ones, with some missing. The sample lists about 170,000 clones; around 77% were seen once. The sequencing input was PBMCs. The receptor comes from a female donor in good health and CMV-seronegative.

CDR3 amino acids: CAISGRTSGGDEQFF. The CDR3 nucleotides read TGTGCCATCAGTGGAAGGACTAGCGGGGGGGACGAGCAGTTCTTC. This rearrangement joins TRBV10-3 to TRBJ2-1, with 15 bases aligning to TRBD2. The J segment lost 10 bases and the V segment lost 4 bases, leaving 5 bases of the junction unmatched. Germline V gives CDR1 ENHRY, CDR2 SYGVKD. The CDR3 is 15 residues long.